This T cell receptor (beta chain) was profiled in a study of monozygotic twins with inflammatory bowel disease. Findings and caveats of the study: Diversity of TCRbeta measured by inverse Simpson was lower in IBD patients than in healthy co-twins.

In germline, CDR1 is LGHNA, CDR2 YNFKEQ. There are 15 residues in the CDR3. Without any T cell sorting, total RNA was isolated from whole blood. On this clonotype: Antigen: not known.

Researchers used template switching to add UMIs featuring a 6-nucleotide sample barcode. TCRdb re-called the 5' RACE reads; every CDR3 protein appears as one record, without DNA. This repertoire includes roughly 100,000 distinct CDR3 sequences. Sequenced input: blood. The chain links TRBV4-2 to TRBJ2-3. The sequence was obtained from a human donor with ulcerative colitis or Crohn's disease, or a healthy co-twin of an affected twin (not recorded which). The chain's CDR3 is CASSQDLGMADTQYF.